This T cell receptor beta chain was captured by sequencing in a study of cytomegalovirus exposure and HLA in healthy donors. In the case of this clone: The antigen is not known.

Overall study findings and caveats: Near-uniform donor sequencing depth was presumed by presence/absence analyses.

Vbeta (60) and Jbeta (13) primers were used in the PCR. Method: immunoSEQ multiplex PCR; TCRdb's copy keeps in-frame clones and lacks some. Of a few hundred thousand clones listed, nearly 95% are singletons. From germline, CDR1 is SEHNR and CDR2 FQNEAQ (reference sequence). V dropped 5 bases and J dropped 4; count of bases not matched to a gene: 4. The CDR3 consists of 13 residues. The J gene is TRBJ1-1, the V gene TRBV7-9, with TRBD1 identical over 7 bases. The sequenced sample was PBMCs. The clonotype originates from a girl aged 2 to 9 in good health and CMV-seronegative. The CDR3 loop reads CASSDQGGTEAFF. The CDR3 region has the DNA TGTGCCAGCAGCGATCAGGGGGGCACTGAAGCTTTCTTT.